The 15 T cell receptor beta chains listed next were all sequenced from one sample in a study of sequential checkpoint blockade in melanoma. The data were produced by immunoSEQ multiplex PCR, yet TCRdb's version contains in-frame clones alone and is incomplete. Altogether around 4,800 clones are present, about a third being singletons, with the ten largest covering around 6.7%. Treatment reported: randomized to nivolumab then ipilimumab (arm A) or the reverse (arm B). The material was tumor tissue (inferred from file names), obtained from a patient given nivolumab and ipilimumab in sequence. The receptors were sampled from a human donor with melanoma.

CDR3 coding DNA: TGTGCCAGCAGCGTAGGGACAGGGGCAACGAACACTGAAGCTTTCTTT. Translation gives CASSVGTGATNTEAFF. This chain links TRBV9 with TRBJ1-1, with 9 nucleotides matching TRBD1. Germline CDR1 SGDLS, CDR2 YYNGEE. CDR3 length: 16 residues. After removal of 0 bases from V and 1 base from J, the junction contained 4 bases not matched to a gene.

This clone was counted only a few times. V is TRBV6-8 and J is TRBJ2-1, with D possibly TRBD1 on 6 matching bases. The CDR3 totals 12 residues. Germline CDR1 and CDR2: MNHGY and SAAAGT. The ends were cut back, 6 bases at V and 5 bases at J, with 8 bases in the middle. In DNA form, the CDR3 reads TGTGCCAGCAGAACAGGGCACAATGAGCAGTTCTTC. Translating it yields CASRTGHNEQFF.

This CDR3 reads CASSSPSTMNNEQFF. For the CDR3, the DNA is TGTGCCAGCAGTTCCCCTAGCACCATGAACAATGAGCAGTTCTTC. The chain is built from TRBV28 and TRBJ2-1; TRBD2 is a possible D gene (5 bases). Germline values: CDR1 MDHEN, CDR2 SYDVKM. The CDR3 has 15 amino acids. V was pared by 4 bases and J by 5 bases, with 15 bases between.

This clone turned up a few times. V gene TRBV11-3 combines with J gene TRBJ2-1; 8 bases align to TRBD1. Germline-derived CDR1 and CDR2 are SGHNT and YENEEA. The V and J ends lost 4 bases and 5 bases, in that order; junction bases with no gene match: 10. The CDR3 is made up of 16 amino acids. DNA for the CDR3: TGTGCCAGCAGCTCTCCCGGGACAGGATATAACAATGAGCAGTTCTTC. Encoded protein: CASSSPGTGYNNEQFF.

This clone has only a few counts. This sequence joins TRBV28 and TRBJ1-2; D perhaps matches TRBD1 (6 bases). The CDR3 extends over 14 amino acids. From germline, CDR1 is MDHEN and CDR2 SYDVKM. V dropped 4 bases and J dropped 8 bases, with 17 bases sitting between them. CDR3 nucleotides: TGTGCCAGCAGTTATGACAGGTTGAGGATGGGCTACACCTTC. Protein sequence: CASSYDRLRMGYTF.

The chain recombines TRBV19 with TRBJ1-1; 10 bases agree with TRBD1. CDR1 and CDR2 (germline): LNHDA, SQIVND (reference sequence). The CDR3 is 15 residues long. J was trimmed by 8 bases and V by 5 bases; bases with no gene match: 11. The CDR3 spells CASSDPGTGATEAFF. The CDR3 region has the DNA TGTGCCAGTAGTGACCCCGGGACAGGGGCTACCGAAGCTTTCTTT. The complete variable domain, with remaining parts taken from reference TRBV19 and TRBJ1-1, reads DGGITQSPKYLFRKEGQNVTLSCEQNLNHDAMYWYRQDPGQGLRLIYYSQIVNDFQKGDIAEGYSVSREKKESFPLTVTSAQKNPTAFYLCASSDPGTGATEAFFGQGTRLTVV.

This chain joins TRBV10-2 and TRBJ1-1; the D is unclear. Germline V gene lookup returns CDR1 WSHSY and CDR2 SAAADI. V lost 6 bases to trimming and J lost 2 bases, with 16 bases between them. The CDR3 loop spans 15 amino acids. The DNA for the CDR3 is TGCGCCAGCAGCGATTTGGCAGGTTCTAACACTGAAGCTTTCTTT. It codes for CASSDLAGSNTEAFF.

This clone showed up just a few times. This sequence joins TRBV19 and TRBJ1-1; tentative D call: TRBD1 (5 bases). The CDR3 runs 13 residues. Germline V gives CDR1 LNHDA, CDR2 SQIVND (reference sequence). Trimming removed 4 bases from V and 6 bases from J, with 12 bases in between. CDR3 sequence: CASSTTGTSEAFF. CDR3 bases: TGTGCCAGTAGTACCACAGGTACCTCTGAAGCTTTCTTT.

The J gene is TRBJ2-7, the V gene TRBV29-1; D call uncertain. V dropped 0 bases and J dropped 2 bases, with 5 bases sitting between them. The CDR3 loop spans 12 amino acids. CDR1 is SQVTM, CDR2 ANQGSEA, per germline. CDR3 nucleotides: TGCAGCGTTGAAGACGGTACCTACGAGCAGTACTTC. It is translated as CSVEDGTYEQYF.

The chain recombines TRBV11-3 with TRBJ2-2; TRBD1 or TRBD2 may be the D gene (5 bases each). This CDR3 region has 17 residues. CDR1 SGHNT and CDR2 YENEEA come from the germline V gene. The germline V and J ends were trimmed by 5 bases and 1 base, with 17 bases remaining between them. The CDR3 here is CASSTRGGSGNTGELFF. CDR3 nucleotides: TGTGCCAGCAGCACCCGGGGCGGATCGGGGAACACCGGGGAGCTGTTTTTT. The full variable domain, completed using reference TRBV11-3 and TRBJ2-2, is EAGVVQSPRYKIIEKKQPVAFWCNPISGHNTLYWYLQNLGQGPELLIRYENEEAVDDSQLPKDRFSAERLKGVDSTLKIQPAELGDSAVYLCASSTRGGSGNTGELFFGEGSRLTVL.

The rearrangement uses TRBV14 and TRBJ2-6, with a weak D call TRBD1 (5 bases). Trimming pared 4 bases from V and 0 bases from J, leaving 13 bases between. Germline loops: CDR1 SGHDN, CDR2 FVKESK. CDR3 length: 17 amino acids. The CDR3 DNA reads as TGTGCCAGCAGCCCAAAGGGGCGGCTCTCTGGGGCCAACGTCCTGACTTTC. Translation: CASSPKGRLSGANVLTF.

This chain connects TRBV5-1 to TRBJ1-4, with D possibly being TRBD1 (5 bases). The CDR3 contains 16 residues. V was trimmed by 0 bases and J by 4 bases, leaving 13 bases between them. Germline V CDR1 and CDR2: SGHRS, YFSETQ. The DNA of the CDR3 is TGCGCCAGCAGCTTGGCCTCCACAGGAGTTAATGAAAAACTGTTTTTT. The encoded protein is CASSLASTGVNEKLFF. Using reference TRBV5-1 and TRBJ1-4 for the parts outside the CDR3, the full variable domain is KAGVTQTPRYLIKTRGQQVTLSCSPISGHRSVSWYQQTPGQGLQFLFEYFSETQRNKGNFPGRFSGRQFSNSRSEMNVSTLELGDSALYLCASSLASTGVNEKLFFGSGTQLSVL.

The chain links TRBV1 to TRBJ2-1. TRBV1 is a pseudogene. The CDR3 extends over 15 amino acids. The CDR3 is CASSQDVGTYNEQFF. DNA of the CDR3: TGCGCCAGCAGCCAAGATGTAGGGACCTACAATGAGCAGTTCTTC.

The chain employs TRBV29-1 and TRBJ2-7, with D tentatively TRBD1 (6 bases). This CDR3 is 13 amino acids long. Germline V CDR1 and CDR2: SQVTM, ANQGSEA. With 4 bases removed from V and 4 bases from J, the gap between germline ends came to 14 bases. CDR3 sequence (DNA): TGCAGCGTTGTAGCCCGGACAGCGTACGAGCAGTACTTC. Amino acid sequence: CSVVARTAYEQYF.

The genes are TRBV12-5 and TRBJ2-4; D might be TRBD2 (6 bases). The CDR3 totals 14 residues. In germline, CDR1 is LGHNT, CDR2 FRNRAP. The DNA of the CDR3 is TGTGCCAGCAAGAGGGGCCCGACGGGAGACATTCAGTACTTC. Protein sequence: CASKRGPTGDIQYF.